Listed below are T cell receptor beta chains from one sample, sequenced in a study of blood T cell repertoires in COVID-19. Profiling relied on immunoSEQ multiplex PCR, and the TCRdb table lists in-frame clones only, not all of them. The sample consists of around 110,000 clones, roughly 84% of them appearing once. Material: PBMCs or T cells enriched from blood (not recorded which). The receptors originated from a woman aged 30 to 39 who had recovered from COVID-19. Each CDR3 is given with its conserved first and last residue. A D gene is named only where the DNA matches it firmly. The size of a clone is reported for some rows only, either as once, few or many, or as a class for expanded clones.

clone_size | j_call | d_call | v_call | cdr3_nt | cdr3_aa
few | TRBJ1-2 | TRBD1 | TRBV9 | TGTGCCAGCAGCTGGACAGGCGACTATGGCTACACCTTC | CASSWTGDYGYTF
NA | TRBJ2-1 | NA | TRBV5-1 | TGCGCCAGCAGCTTGATTAGTGAGCAGTTCTTC | CASSLISEQFF
NA | TRBJ2-3 | TRBD1 | TRBV30 | TGTGCCTGGAGTGTAATACAGGGGGCAGGCACAGATACGCAGTATTTT | CAWSVIQGAGTDTQYF
NA | TRBJ1-2 | NA | TRBV2 | TGTGCCAGCACGGCGAGTATGGGCGCCGTTAACTATGGCTACACCTTC | CASTASMGAVNYGYTF
NA | TRBJ1-1 | NA | TRBV7-8 | TGTGCCAGCAGCGGGCAGGTGAGGAACACTGAAGCTTTCTTT | CASSGQVRNTEAFF
NA | TRBJ2-3 | NA | TRBV6-5 | TGTGCCAGCAGTTACTTGACTAGTGGTGGAGATACGCAGTATTTT | CASSYLTSGGDTQYF
NA | TRBJ1-6 | NA | TRBV12-3/TRBV12-4 | TGTGCCAGCACATCACAGGTGGATTCACCCCTCCACTTT | CASTSQVDSPLHF
once | TRBJ1-4 | NA | TRBV15 | TGTGCCACCAGCAGGGACGGACAAGGGGATGAAAAACTGTTTTTT | CATSRDGQGDEKLFF
NA | TRBJ1-4 | NA | TRBV7-9 | TGTGCCAGCAGCTTATCGGGGAGAGGTGATGAAAAACTGTTTTTT | CASSLSGRGDEKLFF
NA | TRBJ1-1 | TRBD1 | TRBV5-1 | TGCGCCAGCAGTCCCGGGACAGGTTTTGAAGCTTTCTTT | CASSPGTGFEAFF
few | TRBJ2-3 | NA | TRBV5-1 | TGCGCCAGCAGCTTGGGGACAACGCAGTATTTT | CASSLGTTQYF
NA | TRBJ1-1 | NA | TRBV9 | TGTGCCAGCAGCGTAGGCCAGTTGAACACTGAAGCTTTCTTT | CASSVGQLNTEAFF
NA | TRBJ1-5 | TRBD1 | TRBV6-2/TRBV6-3 | TGTGCCAGCAGTTACCGGGACAGCCTATACAATCAGCCCCAGCATTTT | CASSYRDSLYNQPQHF
NA | TRBJ1-3 | NA | TRBV2 | TGTGCCAGCAGTGAAGTGCGGCCGAGCTTTGGAAACACCATATATTTT | CASSEVRPSFGNTIYF
NA | TRBJ1-5 | NA | TRBV6-5 | TGTGCCAGCAGTCAGGGAAATCAGCCCCAGCATTTT | CASSQGNQPQHF
NA | TRBJ2-6 | TRBD1 | TRBV18 | TGTGCCAGCTCAGGGGACAGGGCGAGGGATACCTCTGGGGCCAACGTCCTGACTTTC | CASSGDRARDTSGANVLTF
NA | TRBJ1-1 | NA | TRBV6-5 | TGTGCCAGCAGTCAGGGTTCCGAAGCTTTCTTT | CASSQGSEAFF
NA | TRBJ1-2 | NA | TRBV4-1 | TGCGCCAGCAGCCAGGATAGGTCAGGGGCCTATGGCTACACCTTC | CASSQDRSGAYGYTF
NA | TRBJ1-2 | NA | TRBV9 | TGTGCCAGCAGCGGTGTACCCGGGAGGACCTATGGCTACACCTTC | CASSGVPGRTYGYTF
few | TRBJ2-1 | NA | TRBV29-1 | TGCAGCGTTGGGGAGCCTCGGGGCAATGAGCAGTTCTTC | CSVGEPRGNEQFF
NA | TRBJ2-3 | TRBD2 | TRBV27 | TGTGCCAGCAGTGGATTAGCGGGAGGGAGCACAGATACGCAGTATTTT | CASSGLAGGSTDTQYF
NA | TRBJ2-5 | TRBD1 | TRBV18 | TGTGCCAGCTCAAGGGGACAGGGGAACGGAGAGACCCAGTACTTC | CASSRGQGNGETQYF
NA | TRBJ2-3 | TRBD2 | TRBV3-1/TRBV3-2 | TGTGCCAGCAGCCACGGGACTAGCGGGAGCCCGACAGATACGCAGTATTTT | CASSHGTSGSPTDTQYF
NA | TRBJ2-5 | TRBD2 | TRBV2 | TGTGCCAGCAGTGTATTCGGGGGGCAAGAGACCCAGTACTTC | CASSVFGGQETQYF
few | TRBJ1-4 | NA | TRBV21-1 | TGTGCCAGCAGCGCGTGCAGGGGGAAGGGTGCAACTAATGAAAAACTGTTTTTT | CASSACRGKGATNEKLFF
NA | TRBJ2-3 | TRBD2 | TRBV2 | TGTGCCAGCAGTGAGGGGCTTAGGGAGGGACGGGCAGATACGCAGTATTTT | CASSEGLREGRADTQYF